The sequence of this TCR beta chain was determined in a study of cytomegalovirus exposure and HLA in healthy donors. Overall study: The approximately 710 first-cohort repertoires and the 120 or so validation repertoires shared the same platform, a later analysis reported.

The CDR3 spans 14 residues. Germline V gene data show CDR1 as MNHEY and CDR2 as SMNVEV (reference sequence). Unmatched junction bases numbered 4, after V lost 6 bases and J lost 0 bases. Some clones are missing from TCRdb's copy, which holds only in-frame ones; the method was immunoSEQ multiplex PCR. Here the sample spans a few hundred thousand clones, around 88% being singletons. This TCR was sampled from a woman between 18 and 29 years old in good health and CMV-seronegative. Sequencing was done on a sample of PBMCs. V usage is TRBV27 and J usage is TRBJ1-1; 7 bases line up with TRBD1. CDR3 sequence reads: CASSMTGLNTEAFF. For the CDR3, the DNA is TGTGCCAGCAGCATGACAGGGCTGAACACTGAAGCTTTCTTT.